What follows are 12 T cell receptor beta chains derived from one specimen sequenced in a study of tumor and adjacent non-tumor tissue in lung cancer (dated by TCRdb to about 2018). RNA was isolated from bulk, unsorted tissue, and RNA quality was assessed with a NanoDrop ND-1000 and an Agilent 2100. The library was produced with multiplex PCR. Sequencing relied on an Illumina HiSeq 2500. TCRbeta libraries were built by three rounds of nested PCR using primers (Table S4), following protocols modified from ARM-PCR. Clones were called with MiXCR by TCRdb after fastp trimmed the public reads at Q25, and only in-frame beta chains were retained. Rows are combined by CDR3 protein, so each entry shows the most common genes and DNA. In this sample the table shows 120,000 or so distinct CDR3 sequences, about 66% of which occur a single time. The biggest ten clones account for more than 10% of the sample. Input material: lung tumor tissue. These TCRs come from a man younger than 40 with non-small cell lung cancer.

This clonotype was observed at least ten times. The V gene is TRBV29-1, the J gene TRBJ1-2; the match to TRBD1 covers 9 bases. The V gene's germline CDR1 is SQVTM and CDR2 ANQGSEA. There are 14 residues in the CDR3. With V trimmed by 6 bases and J by 4 bases, 9 bases remained unmatched. Here the CDR3 DNA reads TGCAGCGTCTCATTACAGGGGGCCTTCTATGGCTACACCTTC. This gives the protein CSVSLQGAFYGYTF.

Turning to this clonotype: Mismatch with germline at one junction end may stem from a read error. J is TRBJ1-2 and V is TRBV12-3 or TRBV12-4; 8 bases match TRBD1. This CDR3 is built from 15 residues. As DNA, the CDR3 is TGTGCCAGCGGTTTAGGGCGACAGGGGAACTATGGCTACATCTTC. Encoded protein: CASGLGRQGNYGYIF.

The genes are TRBV4-3 and TRBJ2-7; either TRBD1 or TRBD2 may fit D (6 bases each). Germline CDR1 is LGHNA and CDR2 is YSLEER. The CDR3 has 14 amino acids. For the CDR3, the DNA is TGCGCCAGCAGCCTTTTTGGGGGGCCCTTCGAGCAATACGTC. This sequence encodes CASSLFGGPFEQYV.

To note about this clonotype: In this CDR3 the conserved last residue, phenylalanine or tryptophan, is missing, so a read error is likely. This chain connects TRBV20-1 to TRBJ2-1; 10 bases are a match to TRBD2. V lost 2 bases to trimming and J lost 9 bases; unmatched junction nucleotides: 7. Per germline, CDR1 DFQATT and CDR2 SNEGSKA (reference sequence). The CDR3 extends over 14 amino acids. This CDR3 is CSARTAGGHSEQFL. CDR3 bases: TGCAGTGCTAGAACAGCGGGGGGGCATAGTGAGCAGTTCCTC.

Concerning this clonotype: Just one base apart from a much larger clone, this may be a read error. V usage is TRBV12-3 or TRBV12-4 and J usage is TRBJ1-5, with TRBD1 matching 10 bases. CDR3 length equals 14 residues. The junction had 9 bases not matched to a gene; V was cut back by 7 bases and J by 9 bases. CDR3 coding DNA: TGTGCCAGCACCCGGACAGGGGGAGTTCGGCCCCAGCATTTT. Translating it yields CASTRTGGVRPQHF.

This clonotype was seen ten or more times. The chain uses TRBV5-6 and TRBJ2-7, with D possibly called TRBD1 or TRBD2 (5 bases each). Germline V gene sequence: CDR1 SGHDT, CDR2 YYEEEE. The CDR3 has 14 amino acids. The V end lost 6 bases, the J end lost 4 bases, and 17 bases lay between the germline ends. Here the CDR3 DNA reads TGTGCCAGCATGAAGGGACGGACGGGTTACGAGCAGTACTTC. Translated, it gives CASMKGRTGYEQYF.

Concerning this clonotype itself: Given the absence of the conserved phenylalanine or tryptophan at the CDR3 end, a read error is likely. This rearrangement joins TRBV30 to TRBJ2-1, with 11 positions matching TRBD2. V lost 6 bases and J lost 10; bases outside the gene matches: 8. This CDR3 has 13 amino acids. Germline CDR1 is GTSNPN and CDR2 is SVGIG (reference sequence). This CDR3 is CACPGTSGEEQFS. DNA of the CDR3: TGTGCCTGTCCCGGGACTAGCGGTGAGGAGCAGTTCTCC.

This clonotype appeared a few times. This chain connects TRBV20-1 to TRBJ2-1; D not certain. The CDR3 runs 14 residues. Trimming shortened V by 2 bases and J by 0 bases, and 8 bases separated the two germline ends. CDR1 is DFQATT, CDR2 SNEGSKA, per germline (reference sequence). The CDR3: CSARLISSYNEQFF. The CDR3 nucleotides are TGCAGTGCTAGACTAATTAGCTCCTACAATGAGCAGTTCTTC.

Concerning this clonotype: Mismatch with germline at one junction end may stem from a read error. The rearrangement links TRBV11-2 to TRBJ2-3; 10 bases align to TRBD2. CDR3 length equals 17 residues. The germline gives CDR1 SGHAT, CDR2 FQNNGV. CDR3 sequence: CASRLVRVAGGRDKQYF. CDR3 DNA sequence: TGTGCCAGCAGGTTAGTACGGGTAGCGGGAGGCCGGGATAAGCAGTATTTT.

For this clonotype: This may be a read error: a much more frequent sequence differs by one nucleotide. The conserved phenylalanine or tryptophan normally closing the CDR3 is absent here, so this likely arose from a read error. V gene TRBV20-1 combines with J gene TRBJ2-7; D assignment may be TRBD1 or TRBD2 (7 bases each). V lost 3 bases and J 4 bases, leaving 19 bases between the germline ends. CDR1 is DFQATT, CDR2 SNEGSKA, per germline (reference sequence). The CDR3 is 15 amino acids. This CDR3 reads CSASLGGGRVYEQYL. The CDR3 coding sequence is TGCAGTGCTAGCCTGGGAGGGGGCCGTGTATACGAGCAGTACTTA.

At least ten counts were recorded for this clonotype. This rearrangement joins TRBV20-1 to TRBJ1-1; tentative D call: TRBD1 (5 bases). The germline V and J ends were trimmed by 5 bases and 8 bases, with 15 bases remaining between them. CDR3 size: 12 residues. Germline V CDR1 and CDR2: DFQATT, SNEGSKA (reference sequence). The CDR3 DNA is TGCAGTGCTGCAAACCCGACAGAAGAAGCTTTCTTT. Translation gives CSAANPTEEAFF.

This clonotype was observed a handful of times. Given a much more abundant clone one base away, this may be a read error. This rearrangement joins TRBV20-1 to TRBJ2-1; perhaps TRBD2 as D (5 bases). The germline V gene has CDR1 DFQATT and CDR2 SNEGSKA (reference sequence). The CDR3 is made up of 15 amino acids. V lost 4 bases, J lost 0 bases, and 13 bases lay in between. CDR3 nucleotide sequence: TGCAGTGCTACCCAAACCGGGGTCTCCTACAATGAGCAGTTCTTC. Translation: CSATQTGVSYNEQFF.